A selection of T cell receptor beta chains follows, all from one sample in a study of T-cell memory formation after mild COVID-19. TCRdb reanalysed the 5' RACE reads using MiXCR and keeps one entry per CDR3 protein. The repertoire holds 400,000 or so distinct CDR3 sequences, around 20% seen once, with 8.4% in the top ten. Sequencing used PBMCs or a T cell subset sorted from them (not recorded which). Every receptor here comes from an adult woman who had mild COVID-19 (a few samples of this study predate the infection). Cell type and time point are not known. The CDR3 runs from the conserved cysteine through the conserved F or W. The D gene is left open where the match is weak. Clone size appears in some rows only: once, few, many, or a class for an expanded clone.

d_call	clone_size	v_call	j_call	cdr3_aa	cdr3_nt
-	few	TRBV6-6	TRBJ1-1	CASRGETNTEAFF	TGTGCCAGCAGGGGGGAGACGAACACTGAAGCTTTCTTT
TRBD1	few	TRBV30	TRBJ1-3	CAWSPDRGNTIYF	TGTGCCTGGAGTCCTGACAGGGGGAACACCATATATTTT
-	-	TRBV7-9	TRBJ1-4	CASSEGTLKGNEKLFF	TGTGCCAGCAGCGAAGGGACGCTAAAAGGGAATGAAAAACTGTTTTTT
-	-	TRBV7-9	TRBJ1-3	CASSLASGAGNTIYF	TGTGCCAGCAGCTTAGCGTCGGGGGCGGGAAACACCATATATTTT
TRBD2	-	TRBV7-2	TRBJ2-5	CASSSGLAGLRETQYF	TGTGCCAGCAGCTCGGGACTAGCGGGCCTGAGAGAGACCCAGTACTTC
TRBD2	-	TRBV7-3	TRBJ2-3	CATQATSGRTDTQYF	TGTGCCACCCAGGCTACTAGCGGGAGAACAGATACGCAGTATTTT
-	few	TRBV2	TRBJ2-7	CASSQNWSSYEQYF	TGTGCCAGCAGCCAAAACTGGAGCTCCTACGAGCAGTACTTC
TRBD2	-	TRBV20-1	TRBJ2-7	CSALAGLNYEQYF	TGCAGTGCCTTAGCGGGACTAAACTACGAGCAGTACTTC
TRBD2	few	TRBV5-1	TRBJ2-5	CASSDPGLAGAETQYF	TGCGCCAGCAGCGACCCGGGACTAGCGGGAGCTGAGACCCAGTACTTC
TRBD2	-	TRBV5-1	TRBJ2-1	CASSSRASGRVNEQFF	TGCGCCAGCAGCTCTCGGGCTAGCGGGAGGGTGAATGAGCAGTTCTTC
TRBD1	-	TRBV7-6	TRBJ2-7	CASSSYRGGAEQYF	TGTGCCAGCAGCTCCTACAGGGGCGGCGCCGAGCAGTACTTC
TRBD2	many	TRBV9	TRBJ2-2	CASSVSGKDTGELFF	TGTGCCAGCAGCGTTAGCGGGAAAGACACCGGGGAGCTGTTTTTT
-	-	TRBV4-1	TRBJ1-3	CASSQVLRDSYQKSSGNTIYF	TGCGCCAGCAGCCAAGTACTCAGAGACAGTTACCAGAAGAGCTCTGGAAACACCATATATTTT
TRBD1	-	TRBV9	TRBJ1-1	CASREGTGGMNTEAFF	TGTGCCAGCAGGGAGGGTACAGGGGGGATGAACACTGAAGCTTTCTTT
-	-	TRBV20-1	TRBJ2-5	CSARDASGGGETQYF	TGCAGTGCTAGAGATGCCAGCGGAGGAGGAGAGACCCAGTACTTC
-	-	TRBV15	TRBJ2-1	CATSRGSQYNEQFF	TGTGCCACCAGCAGAGGGTCCCAGTACAATGAGCAGTTCTTC
-	-	TRBV5-1	TRBJ1-6	CASSLGTSRDVSSPLHF	TGCGCCAGCAGCTTGGGCACCTCCAGGGACGTGAGTTCACCCCTCCACTTT
TRBD1	-	TRBV5-1	TRBJ1-1	CASSPPDRGGEAFF	TGCGCCAGCAGCCCCCCCGACAGGGGTGGAGAAGCTTTCTTT
-	-	TRBV4-3	TRBJ1-1	CASSQDRAAEAFF	TGCGCCAGCAGCCAAGACAGGGCAGCCGAAGCTTTCTTT
TRBD2	-	TRBV6-4	TRBJ2-1	CASSLTSGGAEEQFF	TGTGCCAGCAGTTTGACTAGCGGGGGTGCGGAGGAGCAGTTCTTC
-	few	TRBV18	TRBJ2-3	CASSPLDSTDTQYF	TGTGCCAGCTCACCCCTGGACTCGACAGATACGCAGTATTTT
TRBD2	few	TRBV7-2	TRBJ2-1	CASSLVLAGGSNEQFF	TGTGCCAGCAGCTTAGTACTAGCGGGAGGAAGCAATGAGCAGTTCTTC
-	-	TRBV7-2	TRBJ2-3	CASSFSDTDTQYF	TGTGCCAGCAGCTTTTCGGACACAGATACGCAGTATTTT
-	many	TRBV7-3	TRBJ2-1	CASSRQRENEQFF	TGTGCCAGCAGCAGGCAACGAGAAAATGAGCAGTTCTTC
-	few	TRBV5-1	TRBJ2-6	CASSPQGGANVLTF	TGCGCCAGCAGCCCCCAGGGTGGGGCCAACGTCCTGACTTTC
TRBD2	-	TRBV6-2/TRBV6-3	TRBJ2-5	CASRRGLAGETQETQYF	TGTGCCAGCAGAAGGGGACTAGCGGGTGAGACCCAAGAGACCCAGTACTTC
TRBD2	few	TRBV20-1	TRBJ2-5	CSASGRPQETQYF	TGCAGTGCTAGCGGGAGGCCCCAAGAGACCCAGTACTTC
-	-	TRBV6-1	TRBJ2-1	CASSTTVGQSSLRGVSSYNEQFF	TGTGCCAGCAGCACCACCGTGGGACAGAGCTCTCTACGCGGGGTGAGCTCCTACAATGAGCAGTTCTTC
TRBD1	-	TRBV20-1	TRBJ2-5	CSAILGQGNRRETQYF	TGCAGTGCTATTTTAGGACAGGGCAATCGTCGAGAGACCCAGTACTTC
TRBD1	few	TRBV6-1	TRBJ2-7	CASSEGKQGADEQYF	TGTGCCAGCAGTGAAGGCAAACAGGGGGCGGACGAGCAGTACTTC
TRBD2	-	TRBV27	TRBJ2-1	CASSPETSGSGEQFF	TGTGCCAGCAGCCCAGAAACTAGCGGGAGTGGTGAGCAGTTCTTC
TRBD1	few	TRBV5-1	TRBJ1-2	CASSEQGAGGYTF	TGCGCCAGCAGCGAACAGGGGGCTGGTGGCTACACCTTC
TRBD1	-	TRBV6-4	TRBJ2-7	CASNNRQGEKKEQYF	TGTGCCAGCAATAACAGACAGGGAGAGAAGAAAGAGCAGTACTTC
-	few	TRBV5-6	TRBJ2-3	CASSLPGAIDTQYF	TGTGCCAGCAGCTTGCCGGGGGCCATAGATACGCAGTATTTT
TRBD2	few	TRBV2	TRBJ2-1	CASSRTSGNINEQFF	TGTGCCAGCAGTCGGACTAGCGGCAATATCAATGAGCAGTTCTTC
TRBD1	-	TRBV10-3	TRBJ1-4	CAISGQGKFEKLFF	TGTGCCATCAGCGGACAGGGGAAGTTTGAAAAACTGTTTTTT
-	few	TRBV3-1	TRBJ1-1	CASSQGGHSGAFF	TGTGCCAGCAGCCAAGGGGGGCACAGTGGGGCTTTCTTT
-	many	TRBV7-2	TRBJ2-5	CASSLYETQYF	TGTGCCAGCAGCCTCTATGAGACCCAGTACTTC
TRBD2	-	TRBV27	TRBJ2-1	CASSLFSGGKDEQFF	TGTGCCAGCAGTTTATTTAGCGGGGGAAAAGATGAGCAGTTCTTC
-	few	TRBV12-3/TRBV12-4	TRBJ1-4	CASRAGSGNEKLFF	TGTGCCAGCAGGGCAGGGAGCGGTAATGAAAAACTGTTTTTT
TRBD1	-	TRBV7-2	TRBJ1-1	CASSTRGVNTEAFF	TGTGCCAGCAGCACCAGGGGGGTGAACACTGAAGCTTTCTTT
-	few	TRBV30	TRBJ1-2	CAWSADYTYGYTF	TGTGCCTGGAGTGCGGACTATACCTATGGCTACACCTTC
-	few	TRBV12-3/TRBV12-4	TRBJ2-6	CASTAVRGSGANVLTF	TGTGCCAGCACGGCGGTTAGGGGGTCTGGGGCCAACGTCCTGACTTTC
-	-	TRBV2	TRBJ2-3	CASSFDRRNTQYF	TGTGCCAGCAGCTTTGATAGACGAAATACGCAGTATTTT
-	few	TRBV7-9	TRBJ1-4	CASRNGGKLFF	TGTGCCAGCAGGAACGGGGGGAAACTGTTTTTT
TRBD1	few	TRBV15	TRBJ2-7	CATTPDRGPYEQYF	TGTGCCACCACCCCGGACAGGGGGCCTTACGAGCAGTACTTC
TRBD2	many	TRBV7-2	TRBJ2-3	CASSLEGLAGGPEDTQYF	TGTGCCAGCAGCTTAGAGGGACTAGCGGGAGGGCCGGAGGATACGCAGTATTTT
TRBD1	few	TRBV18	TRBJ1-6	CASSPSLGQGVSPLHF	TGTGCCAGCTCACCTTCTCTTGGACAGGGGGTGTCACCCCTCCACTTT